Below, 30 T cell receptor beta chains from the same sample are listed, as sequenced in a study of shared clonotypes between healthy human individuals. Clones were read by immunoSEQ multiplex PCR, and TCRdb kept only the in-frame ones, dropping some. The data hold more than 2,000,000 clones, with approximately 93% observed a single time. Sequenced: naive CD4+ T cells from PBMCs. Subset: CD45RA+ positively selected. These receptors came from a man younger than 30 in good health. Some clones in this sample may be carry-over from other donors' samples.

The CDR3 protein is CSVDDRGGRETQYF. The CDR3 DNA reads as TGCAGCGTAGATGACAGGGGCGGCAGAGAGACCCAGTACTTC. The rearrangement links TRBV29-1 to TRBJ2-5; 8 bases are shared with TRBD1. The V gene end was trimmed by 6 bases and the J gene end by 4 bases; junction bases not matched to a gene: 10. The CDR3 covers 14 residues. CDR1 and CDR2 from the germline V gene are SQVTM and ANQGSEA.

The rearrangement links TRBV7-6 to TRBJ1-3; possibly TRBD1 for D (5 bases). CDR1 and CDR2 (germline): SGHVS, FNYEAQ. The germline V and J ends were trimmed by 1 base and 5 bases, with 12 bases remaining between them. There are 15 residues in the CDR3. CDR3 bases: TGTGCCAGCAGCTTAGGGCCAGGGTGGAGAAACACCATATATTTT. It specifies CASSLGPGWRNTIYF. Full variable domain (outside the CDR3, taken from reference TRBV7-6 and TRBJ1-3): GAGVSQSPRYKVTKRGQDVALRCDPISGHVSLYWYRQALGQGPEFLTYFNYEAQQDKSGLPNDRFSAERPEGSISTLTIQRTEQRDSAMYRCASSLGPGWRNTIYFGEGSWLTVV.

CDR3 protein: CASSLSSGRIHEQFF. Written as DNA, the CDR3 is TGTGCCAGCAGCTTATCTAGCGGGAGGATTCATGAGCAGTTCTTC. The gene calls are TRBV7-3 and TRBJ2-1; 11 positions agree with TRBD2. There are 15 residues in the CDR3. V lost 2 bases, J lost 8 bases, and 5 bases stayed unmatched. Germline CDR1 is SGHTA and CDR2 is FQGTGA.

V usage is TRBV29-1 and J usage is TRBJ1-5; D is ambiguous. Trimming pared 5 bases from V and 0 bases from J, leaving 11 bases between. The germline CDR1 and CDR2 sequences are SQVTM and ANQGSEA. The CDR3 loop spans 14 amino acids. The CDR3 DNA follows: TGCAGCGTTACCGGACCGGATAGCAATCAGCCCCAGCATTTT. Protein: CSVTGPDSNQPQHF.

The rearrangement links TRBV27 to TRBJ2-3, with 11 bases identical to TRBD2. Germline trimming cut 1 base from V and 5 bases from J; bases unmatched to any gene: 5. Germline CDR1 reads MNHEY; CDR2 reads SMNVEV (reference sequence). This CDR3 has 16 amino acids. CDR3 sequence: CASSLFQGLAGDTQYF. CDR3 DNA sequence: TGTGCCAGCAGTTTATTTCAAGGACTAGCGGGAGATACGCAGTATTTT.

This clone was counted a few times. CDR3 sequence: CASPGPDRYNQPQHF. CDR3 DNA: TGTGCCAGCCCGGGGCCGGACCGATACAATCAGCCCCAGCATTTT. The chain employs TRBV27 and TRBJ1-5; TRBD1 is a possible D gene (5 bases). The CDR3 length is 15 residues. Germline-derived CDR1 and CDR2 are MNHEY and SMNVEV (reference sequence). Trimming pared 8 bases from V and 3 bases from J, leaving 17 bases between.

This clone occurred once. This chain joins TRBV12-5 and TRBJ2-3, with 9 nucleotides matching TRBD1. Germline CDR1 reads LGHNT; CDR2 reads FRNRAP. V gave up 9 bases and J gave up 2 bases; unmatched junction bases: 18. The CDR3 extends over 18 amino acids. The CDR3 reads CASARDRDGGFITDTQYF. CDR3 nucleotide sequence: TGTGCTAGCGCCCGGGACAGGGACGGCGGGTTTATCACAGATACGCAGTATTTT.

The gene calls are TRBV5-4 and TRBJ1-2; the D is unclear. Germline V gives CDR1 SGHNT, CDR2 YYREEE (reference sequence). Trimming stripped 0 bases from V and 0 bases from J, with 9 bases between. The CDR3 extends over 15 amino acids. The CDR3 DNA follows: TGTGCCAGCAGCTTGGTCGGAGGCTCTAACTATGGCTACACCTTC. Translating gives CASSLVGGSNYGYTF.

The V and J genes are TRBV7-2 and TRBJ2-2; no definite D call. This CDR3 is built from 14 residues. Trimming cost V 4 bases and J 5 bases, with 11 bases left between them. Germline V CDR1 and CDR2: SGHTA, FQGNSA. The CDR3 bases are TGTGCCAGCAGCTCCTTCGGCCGTACCGGGGAGCTGTTTTTT. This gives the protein CASSSFGRTGELFF.

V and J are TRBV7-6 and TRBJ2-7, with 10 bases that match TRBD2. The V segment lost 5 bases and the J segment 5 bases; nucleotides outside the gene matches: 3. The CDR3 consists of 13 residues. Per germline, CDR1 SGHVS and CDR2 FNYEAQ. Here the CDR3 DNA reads TGTGCCAGCAGCCCAGGACTAGCGGACGAGCAGTACTTC. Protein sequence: CASSPGLADEQYF. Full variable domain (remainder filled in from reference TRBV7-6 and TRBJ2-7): GAGVSQSPRYKVTKRGQDVALRCDPISGHVSLYWYRQALGQGPEFLTYFNYEAQQDKSGLPNDRFSAERPEGSISTLTIQRTEQRDSAMYRCASSPGLADEQYFGPGTRLTVT.

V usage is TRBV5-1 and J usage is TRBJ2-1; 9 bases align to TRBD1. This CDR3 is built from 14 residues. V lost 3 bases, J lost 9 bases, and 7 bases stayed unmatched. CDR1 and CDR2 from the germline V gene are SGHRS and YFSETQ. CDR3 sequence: CASSWGQGFGEQFF. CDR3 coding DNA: TGCGCCAGCAGCTGGGGACAGGGCTTCGGTGAGCAGTTCTTC.

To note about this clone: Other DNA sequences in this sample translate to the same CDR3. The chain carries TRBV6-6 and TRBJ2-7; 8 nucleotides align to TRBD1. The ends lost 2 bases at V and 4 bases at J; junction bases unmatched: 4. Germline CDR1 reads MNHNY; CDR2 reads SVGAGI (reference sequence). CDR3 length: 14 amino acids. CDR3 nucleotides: TGTGCCAGCAGTTACGGGACAGGAAATTACGAGCAGTACTTC. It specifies CASSYGTGNYEQYF.

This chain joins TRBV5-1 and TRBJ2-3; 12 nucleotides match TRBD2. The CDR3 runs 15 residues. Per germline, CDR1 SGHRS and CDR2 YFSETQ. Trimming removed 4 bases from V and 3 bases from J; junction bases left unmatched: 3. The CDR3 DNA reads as TGCGCCAGCAGCAGACTAGCGGGAGTTACAGATACGCAGTATTTT. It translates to CASSRLAGVTDTQYF.

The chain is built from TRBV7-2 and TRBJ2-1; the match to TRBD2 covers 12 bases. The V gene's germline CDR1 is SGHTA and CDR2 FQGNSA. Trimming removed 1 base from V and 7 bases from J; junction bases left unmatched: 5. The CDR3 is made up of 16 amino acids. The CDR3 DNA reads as TGTGCCAGCAGCTTAGTACTAGCGGGAGGTGGTAATGAGCAGTTCTTC. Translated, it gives CASSLVLAGGGNEQFF.

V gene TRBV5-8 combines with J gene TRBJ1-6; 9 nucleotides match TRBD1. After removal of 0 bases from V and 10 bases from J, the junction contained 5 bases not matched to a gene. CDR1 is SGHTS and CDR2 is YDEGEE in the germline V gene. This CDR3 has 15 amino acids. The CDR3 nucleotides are TGTGCCAGCAGCTTGGACAGGGGGCCAGGATCACCCCTCCACTTT. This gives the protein CASSLDRGPGSPLHF.

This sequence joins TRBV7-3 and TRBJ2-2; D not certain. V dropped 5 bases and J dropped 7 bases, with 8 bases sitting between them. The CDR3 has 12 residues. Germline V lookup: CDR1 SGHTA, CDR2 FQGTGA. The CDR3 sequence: CASSPTDGELFF. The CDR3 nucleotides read TGTGCCAGCAGCCCTACGGACGGGGAGCTGTTTTTT.

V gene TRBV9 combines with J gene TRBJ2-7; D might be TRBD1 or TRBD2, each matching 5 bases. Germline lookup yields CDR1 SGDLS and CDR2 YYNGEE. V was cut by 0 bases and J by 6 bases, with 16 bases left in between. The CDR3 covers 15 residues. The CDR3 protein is CASSVGGVTVPEQYF. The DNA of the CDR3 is TGTGCCAGCAGCGTAGGAGGGGTGACTGTCCCCGAGCAGTACTTC. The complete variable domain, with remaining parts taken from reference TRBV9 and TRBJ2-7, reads DSGVTQTPKHLITATGQRVTLRCSPRSGDLSVYWYQQSLDQGLQFLIQYYNGEERAKGNILERFSAQQFPDLHSELNLSSLELGDSALYFCASSVGGVTVPEQYFGPGTRLTVT.

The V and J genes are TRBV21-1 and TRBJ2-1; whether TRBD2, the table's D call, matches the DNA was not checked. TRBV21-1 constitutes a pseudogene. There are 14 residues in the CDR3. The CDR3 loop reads CASSNMGLAFEQFF. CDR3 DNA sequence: TGTGCCAGCAGCAATATGGGACTAGCCTTTGAGCAGTTCTTC.

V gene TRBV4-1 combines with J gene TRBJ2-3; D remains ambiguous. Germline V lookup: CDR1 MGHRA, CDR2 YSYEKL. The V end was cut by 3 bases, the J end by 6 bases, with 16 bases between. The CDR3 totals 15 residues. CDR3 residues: CASSQAGPWVDTQYF. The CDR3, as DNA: TGCGCCAGCAGCCAGGCCGGGCCTTGGGTGGATACGCAGTATTTT.

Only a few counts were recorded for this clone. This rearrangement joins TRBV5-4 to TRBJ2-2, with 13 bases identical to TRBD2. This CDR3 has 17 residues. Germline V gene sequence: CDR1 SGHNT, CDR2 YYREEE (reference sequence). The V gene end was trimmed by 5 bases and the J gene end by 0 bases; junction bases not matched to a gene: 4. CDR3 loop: CASRPGTSGTNTGELFF. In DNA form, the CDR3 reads TGTGCCAGCAGGCCAGGGACTAGCGGGACGAACACCGGGGAGCTGTTTTTT.

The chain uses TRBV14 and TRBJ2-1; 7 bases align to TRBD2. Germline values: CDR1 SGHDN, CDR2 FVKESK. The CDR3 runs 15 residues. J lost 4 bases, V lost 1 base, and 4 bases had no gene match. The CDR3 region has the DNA TGTGCCAGCAGCCAAGGCAGGGAGGGGTACAATGAGCAGTTCTTC. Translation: CASSQGREGYNEQFF.

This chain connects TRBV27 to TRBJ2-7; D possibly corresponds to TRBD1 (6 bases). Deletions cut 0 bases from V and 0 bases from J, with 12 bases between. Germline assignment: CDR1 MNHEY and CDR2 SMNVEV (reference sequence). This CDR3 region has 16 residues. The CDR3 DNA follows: TGTGCCAGCAGTTTATCGATCAGGGGCAGCTCCTACGAGCAGTACTTC. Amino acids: CASSLSIRGSSYEQYF.

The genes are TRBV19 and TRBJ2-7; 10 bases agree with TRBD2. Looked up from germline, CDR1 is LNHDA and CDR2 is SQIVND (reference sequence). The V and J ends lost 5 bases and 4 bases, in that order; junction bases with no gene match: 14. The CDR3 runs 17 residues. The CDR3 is CASSRRGGLAGVYEQYF. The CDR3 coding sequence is TGTGCCAGTAGTCGGAGGGGGGGGCTAGCGGGAGTTTACGAGCAGTACTTC. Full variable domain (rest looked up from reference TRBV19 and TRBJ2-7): DGGITQSPKYLFRKEGQNVTLSCEQNLNHDAMYWYRQDPGQGLRLIYYSQIVNDFQKGDIAEGYSVSREKKESFPLTVTSAQKNPTAFYLCASSRRGGLAGVYEQYFGPGTRLTVT.

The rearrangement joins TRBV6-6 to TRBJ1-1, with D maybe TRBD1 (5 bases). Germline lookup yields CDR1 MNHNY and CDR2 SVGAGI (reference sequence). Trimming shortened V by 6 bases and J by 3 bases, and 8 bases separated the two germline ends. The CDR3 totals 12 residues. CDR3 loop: CASREGYTEAFF. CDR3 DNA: TGTGCCAGCAGAGAGGGGTACACTGAAGCTTTCTTT.

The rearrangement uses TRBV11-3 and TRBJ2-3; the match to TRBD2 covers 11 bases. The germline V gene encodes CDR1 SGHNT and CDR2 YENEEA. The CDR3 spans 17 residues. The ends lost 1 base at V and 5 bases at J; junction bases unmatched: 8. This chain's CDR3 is CASSLVCSGRGEDTQYF. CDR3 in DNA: TGTGCCAGCAGCTTAGTTTGTAGCGGGAGGGGTGAAGATACGCAGTATTTT.

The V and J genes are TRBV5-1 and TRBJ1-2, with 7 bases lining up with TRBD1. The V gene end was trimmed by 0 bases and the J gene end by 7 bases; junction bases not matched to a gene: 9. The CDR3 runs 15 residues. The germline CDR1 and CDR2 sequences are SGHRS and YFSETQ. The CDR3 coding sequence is TGCGCCAGCAGCTTGGGGCGCAGGGGGAACGGTGGCTACACCTTC. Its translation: CASSLGRRGNGGYTF.

CDR3 residues: CASSSVAGASTDTQYF. DNA of the CDR3: TGTGCCAGCAGCTCAGTAGCGGGAGCTAGCACAGATACGCAGTATTTT. V is TRBV7-3 and J is TRBJ2-3, with 9 bases that match TRBD2. The V and J ends lost 4 bases and 0 bases, in that order; junction bases with no gene match: 5. The germline gives CDR1 SGHTA, CDR2 FQGTGA. The CDR3 runs to 16 residues.

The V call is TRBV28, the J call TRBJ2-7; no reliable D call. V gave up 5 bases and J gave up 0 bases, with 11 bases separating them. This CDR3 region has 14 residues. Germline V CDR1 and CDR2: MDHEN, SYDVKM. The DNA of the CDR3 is TGTGCCAGCAGTCCGAAAGGGCGCTCCTACGAGCAGTACTTC. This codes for CASSPKGRSYEQYF. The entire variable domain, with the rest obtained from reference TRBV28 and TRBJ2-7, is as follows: DVKVTQSSRYLVKRTGEKVFLECVQDMDHENMFWYRQDPGLGLRLIYFSYDVKMKEKGDIPEGYSVSREKKERFSLILESASTNQTSMYLCASSPKGRSYEQYFGPGTRLTVT.

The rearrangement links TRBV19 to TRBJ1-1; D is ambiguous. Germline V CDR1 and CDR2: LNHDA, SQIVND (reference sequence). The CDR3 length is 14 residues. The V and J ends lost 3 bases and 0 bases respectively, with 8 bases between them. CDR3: CASSMGRMNTEAFF. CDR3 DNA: TGTGCCAGTAGTATGGGCAGGATGAACACTGAAGCTTTCTTT. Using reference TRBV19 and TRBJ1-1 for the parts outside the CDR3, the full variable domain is DGGITQSPKYLFRKEGQNVTLSCEQNLNHDAMYWYRQDPGQGLRLIYYSQIVNDFQKGDIAEGYSVSREKKESFPLTVTSAQKNPTAFYLCASSMGRMNTEAFFGQGTRLTVV.

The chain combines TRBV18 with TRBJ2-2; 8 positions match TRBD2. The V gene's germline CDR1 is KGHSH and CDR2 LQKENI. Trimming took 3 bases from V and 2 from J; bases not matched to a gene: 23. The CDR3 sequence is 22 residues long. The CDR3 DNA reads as TGTGCCAGCTCACCGCCAAACCCTTCCGGGACGGGAGGGCCCTCAAACACCGGGGAGCTGTTTTTT. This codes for CASSPPNPSGTGGPSNTGELFF. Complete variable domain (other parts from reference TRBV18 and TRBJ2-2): NAGVMQNPRHLVRRRGQEARLRCSPMKGHSHVYWYRQLPEEGLKFMVYLQKENIIDESGMPKERFSAEFPKEGPSILRIQQVVRGDSAAYFCASSPPNPSGTGGPSNTGELFFGEGSRLTVL.